This T cell receptor (beta chain) was recovered during a study of T-cell memory formation after mild COVID-19. Whole-study results and caveats: Contracting clones localized mainly to CM and EM when CD4+ and mainly to EMRA when CD8+. Pre-infection memory showed some responding clones, and this suggested that cross-reactive memory joined.

This CDR3 has 13 amino acids. Germline-derived CDR1 and CDR2 are SGHTA and FQGTGA. V lost 5 bases and J lost 1, with 8 bases in between. This clonotype was found many times. Its antigen is unidentified. TCRdb used MiXCR to reprocess the 5' RACE reads, holding one entry per CDR3 protein. The table has roughly 310,000 distinct CDR3 sequences, around 15% seen once; the top ten hold under 25%. The rearrangement joins TRBV7-3 to TRBJ2-5, with TRBD2 as a possible D gene (6 bases). The origin of this receptor is a man between 18 and 35 years old who had mild COVID-19 (a few samples of this study predate the infection). Cell type and time point are not known. Sequenced material: PBMCs or a T cell subset sorted from them (not recorded which). The CDR3 DNA follows: TGTGCCAGCAGCCGGAGGGTCCAAGAGACCCAGTACTTC. It encodes CASSRRVQETQYF.